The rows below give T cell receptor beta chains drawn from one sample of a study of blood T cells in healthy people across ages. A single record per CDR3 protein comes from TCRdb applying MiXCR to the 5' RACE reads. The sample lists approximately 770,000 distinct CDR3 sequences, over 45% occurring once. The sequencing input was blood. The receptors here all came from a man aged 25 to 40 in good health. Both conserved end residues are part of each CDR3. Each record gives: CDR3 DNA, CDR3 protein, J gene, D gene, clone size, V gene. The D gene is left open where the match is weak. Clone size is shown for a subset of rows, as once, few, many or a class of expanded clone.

cdr3_nt: TGTGCCACCAGTGACCGGACAGGGACAGATACGCAGTATTTT
cdr3_aa: CATSDRTGTDTQYF
j_call: TRBJ2-3
d_call: TRBD1
clone_size: .
v_call: TRBV24-1

cdr3_nt: TGTGCCAGCATTCTAGGAGACTCTTCTGGGGAGACCCAGTTCTTC
cdr3_aa: CASILGDSSGETQFF
j_call: TRBJ2-1
d_call: .
clone_size: .
v_call: TRBV2

cdr3_nt: TGTGCCAGCAGCGCTACCTCGACGGCTGCTAATGAGCAGTTCTTC
cdr3_aa: CASSATSTAANEQFF
j_call: TRBJ2-1
d_call: .
clone_size: .
v_call: TRBV7-9

cdr3_nt: TGTGCCACGAAGAAGGCGACGGGAGACTATGGCTACACCTTC
cdr3_aa: CATKKATGDYGYTF
j_call: TRBJ1-2
d_call: .
clone_size: few
v_call: TRBV12-3/TRBV12-4

cdr3_nt: TGTGCCAGCAGCTTAGGACAGAACCAAGACAAAAACATTCAGTACTTC
cdr3_aa: CASSLGQNQDKNIQYF
j_call: TRBJ2-4
d_call: .
clone_size: few
v_call: TRBV11-2

cdr3_nt: TGTGCCAGCAGCTTCGTCACAGGGAAAGGAGAGACCCAGTACTTC
cdr3_aa: CASSFVTGKGETQYF
j_call: TRBJ2-5
d_call: .
clone_size: .
v_call: TRBV7-9

cdr3_nt: TGTGCCAGCAGCTCCCGGACAGGAGGCGTCGGGGAGCAGTACTTC
cdr3_aa: CASSSRTGGVGEQYF
j_call: TRBJ2-7
d_call: TRBD1
clone_size: .
v_call: TRBV28

cdr3_nt: TGTGCCAGCCGTCCGGGGGGCGGAGACCAAGAGACCCAGTACTTC
cdr3_aa: CASRPGGGDQETQYF
j_call: TRBJ2-5
d_call: .
clone_size: .
v_call: TRBV3-1

cdr3_nt: TGCGCCAGCAGCCAAGATTGGGCAACGGGAAAAAGCGGTGAGCAGTTCTTC
cdr3_aa: CASSQDWATGKSGEQFF
j_call: TRBJ2-1
d_call: .
clone_size: .
v_call: TRBV4-3

cdr3_nt: TGTGCCAGCAGCCATCCGGGCCAAAAGAGGGGCGGCTACACCTTC
cdr3_aa: CASSHPGQKRGGYTF
j_call: TRBJ1-2
d_call: .
clone_size: .
v_call: TRBV4-2

cdr3_nt: TGTGCCAGCAGCGTAGGAGTGGCGGTTGGGGGAGAGACCCAGTACTTC
cdr3_aa: CASSVGVAVGGETQYF
j_call: TRBJ2-5
d_call: .
clone_size: few
v_call: TRBV9

cdr3_nt: TGCGCCAGCAGGGCTCCAAATAGCTCCTACGAGCAGTACTTC
cdr3_aa: CASRAPNSSYEQYF
j_call: TRBJ2-7
d_call: .
clone_size: .
v_call: TRBV5-1

cdr3_nt: TGTGCCAGCAGTTCCCGGTGGGCTACTAGCGGGAGGCGCGAGCAGTACTTC
cdr3_aa: CASSSRWATSGRREQYF
j_call: TRBJ2-7
d_call: TRBD2
clone_size: many
v_call: TRBV6-2/TRBV6-3

cdr3_nt: TGCGCCAGCAGCTGGGAGGCTCCGGAGGCCGACGAGCAGTACTTC
cdr3_aa: CASSWEAPEADEQYF
j_call: TRBJ2-7
d_call: .
clone_size: .
v_call: TRBV5-1

cdr3_nt: TGTGCCAGCAGCTTAGTCGGTGACGAGGGCAATCAGCCCCAGCATTTT
cdr3_aa: CASSLVGDEGNQPQHF
j_call: TRBJ1-5
d_call: .
clone_size: .
v_call: TRBV7-2

cdr3_nt: TGTGCCAGCAGCTTACGAGGGATGAGGGCCTACAATGAGCAGTTCTTC
cdr3_aa: CASSLRGMRAYNEQFF
j_call: TRBJ2-1
d_call: .
clone_size: .
v_call: TRBV7-9

cdr3_nt: TGTGCCAGCAATCCGGGACAGGGGACTGAGACCCAGTACTTC
cdr3_aa: CASNPGQGTETQYF
j_call: TRBJ2-5
d_call: TRBD1
clone_size: .
v_call: TRBV9

cdr3_nt: TGTGCCAGCGGATTGTCCGGTGAGCAGTTCTTC
cdr3_aa: CASGLSGEQFF
j_call: TRBJ2-1
d_call: .
clone_size: .
v_call: TRBV13

cdr3_nt: TGTGCCAGCAGTTCAGAACAGGGCGGAGATCAAGAGACCCAGTACTTC
cdr3_aa: CASSSEQGGDQETQYF
j_call: TRBJ2-5
d_call: .
clone_size: .
v_call: TRBV28

cdr3_nt: TGCGCCAGCAGCCAAGATGCTTGGGACTACGAGCAGTACTTC
cdr3_aa: CASSQDAWDYEQYF
j_call: TRBJ2-7
d_call: .
clone_size: many
v_call: TRBV4-3

cdr3_nt: TGTGCCACCAGCAGAGATCGGTGGATCAACACTGAAGCTTTCTTT
cdr3_aa: CATSRDRWINTEAFF
j_call: TRBJ1-1
d_call: .
clone_size: once
v_call: TRBV15

cdr3_nt: TGCAGTGGTTTACGGGGAGTGGAGGATACGCAGTATTTT
cdr3_aa: CSGLRGVEDTQYF
j_call: TRBJ2-3
d_call: .
clone_size: few
v_call: TRBV20-1

cdr3_nt: TGTGCCAGCAGTCCTCTTCTAGCGGGAGGGACAGATACGCAGTATTTT
cdr3_aa: CASSPLLAGGTDTQYF
j_call: TRBJ2-3
d_call: TRBD2
clone_size: few
v_call: TRBV28